What follows describes a single T cell receptor (beta chain). This record comes from a study of blood T cell repertoires in COVID-19. Profiled with immunoSEQ multiplex PCR; TCRdb holds only in-frame clones, not every one. Of about 270,000 clones listed, 86% are singletons. CDR3 length: 15 residues. Germline CDR1 LGHDT, CDR2 YNNKEL (reference sequence). Trimming left V 3 bases short and J 0 bases short, with 9 bases between. The rearrangement links TRBV3-1 (or the pseudogene TRBV3-2) to TRBJ1-5; possible D gene TRBD1, 5 bases. The clonotype comes from a woman aged 55 to 70 who had recovered from COVID-19. Sequenced: peripheral blood. The DNA of the CDR3 is TGTGCCAGCAGCCAGACAGCTTATAGCAATCAGCCCCAGCATTTT. This sequence encodes CASSQTAYSNQPQHF.